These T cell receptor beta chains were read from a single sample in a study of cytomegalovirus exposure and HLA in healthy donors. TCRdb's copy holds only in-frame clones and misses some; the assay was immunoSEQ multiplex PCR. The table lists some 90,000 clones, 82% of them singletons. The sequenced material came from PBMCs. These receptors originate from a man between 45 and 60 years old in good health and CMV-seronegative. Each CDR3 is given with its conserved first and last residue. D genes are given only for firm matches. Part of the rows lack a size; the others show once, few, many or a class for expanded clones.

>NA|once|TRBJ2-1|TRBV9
CASSVLGQGGPFF
TGTGCCAGCAGCGTCCTCGGACAGGGAGGGCCGTTCTTC
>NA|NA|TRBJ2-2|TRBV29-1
CSAGAFTGELFF
TGCAGCGCAGGGGCTTTCACCGGGGAGCTGTTTTTT
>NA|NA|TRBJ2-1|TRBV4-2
CASSQDPPGNRNNEQFF
TGTGCCAGCAGCCAAGATCCCCCGGGAAATAGGAACAATGAGCAGTTCTTC
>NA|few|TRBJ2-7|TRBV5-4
CASSRVGPYEQYF
TGTGCCAGCAGCCGAGTGGGGCCCTACGAGCAGTACTTC
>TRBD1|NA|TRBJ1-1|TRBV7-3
CASRTPGQGMPVNTEAFF
TGTGCCAGCAGAACCCCGGGACAGGGGATGCCTGTGAACACTGAAGCTTTCTTT
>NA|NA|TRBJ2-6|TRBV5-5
CASNPYRGSSGANVLTF
TGTGCCAGCAACCCGTATCGGGGGAGCTCTGGGGCCAACGTCCTGACTTTC
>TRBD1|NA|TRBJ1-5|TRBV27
CASRGTGGRQPQHF
TGTGCCAGCAGGGGGACAGGGGGACGTCAGCCCCAGCATTTT
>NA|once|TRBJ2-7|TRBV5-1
CASALSGRYEQYF
TGCGCCAGCGCCCTTTCGGGTCGCTACGAGCAGTACTTC
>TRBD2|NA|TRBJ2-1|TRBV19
CASSTSGRADNEQFF
TGTGCCAGTAGTACTAGCGGGAGGGCCGATAATGAGCAGTTCTTC
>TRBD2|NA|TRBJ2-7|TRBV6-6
CASSYGLAVPDEQYF
TGTGCCAGCAGTTACGGCCTAGCGGTGCCTGACGAGCAGTACTTC
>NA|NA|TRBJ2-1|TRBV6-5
CASSYSSGPFAGEQFF
TGTGCCAGCAGTTACTCGAGCGGGCCCTTTGCAGGAGAGCAGTTCTTC
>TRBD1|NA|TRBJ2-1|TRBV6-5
CASSPRGTGLDEQFF
TGTGCCAGCAGTCCCCGGGGGACAGGGTTGGATGAGCAGTTCTTC
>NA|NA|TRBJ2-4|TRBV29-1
CSVEDIDQNIQYF
TGCAGCGTTGAGGACATTGATCAAAACATTCAGTACTTC
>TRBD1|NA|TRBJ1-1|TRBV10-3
CAIRQTGATEAFF
TGTGCCATCAGGCAGACAGGGGCCACTGAAGCTTTCTTT
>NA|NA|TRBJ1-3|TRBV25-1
CASSEWRPGYSGNTIYF
TGTGCCAGCAGTGAATGGCGCCCAGGGTACTCTGGAAACACCATATATTTT
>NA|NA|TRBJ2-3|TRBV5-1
CASSLAGGDTQYF
TGCGCCAGCAGCTTGGCAGGAGGAGATACGCAGTATTTT
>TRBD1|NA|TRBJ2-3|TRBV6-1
CASNGQGLADTQYF
TGTGCCAGCAATGGACAGGGGCTCGCAGATACGCAGTATTTT
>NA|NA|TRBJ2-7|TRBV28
CASSPPGSGYEQYF
TGTGCCAGCAGTCCCCCCGGTAGCGGCTACGAGCAGTACTTC
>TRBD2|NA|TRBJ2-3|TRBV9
CASSASGTPPDTQYF
TGTGCCAGCAGCGCTAGCGGGACCCCGCCAGATACGCAGTATTTT
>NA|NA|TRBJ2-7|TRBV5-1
CASSKAAGASEEQYF
TGCGCCAGCAGCAAGGCCGCAGGGGCCTCCGAAGAGCAGTACTTC
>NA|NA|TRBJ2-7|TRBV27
CASSPTGSYEQYF
TGTGCCAGCAGTCCGACAGGCTCCTACGAGCAGTACTTC
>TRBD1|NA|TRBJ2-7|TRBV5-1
CASSRGRGLSYEQYF
TGCGCCAGCAGCCGTGGCAGGGGGCTCTCCTACGAGCAGTACTTC
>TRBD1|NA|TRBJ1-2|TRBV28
CASSGSQGANYGYTF
TGTGCCAGCAGTGGGTCCCAGGGGGCTAACTATGGCTACACCTTC
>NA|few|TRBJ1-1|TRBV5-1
CASTPNGENTEAFF
TGCGCCAGCACCCCCAACGGAGAGAACACTGAAGCTTTCTTT
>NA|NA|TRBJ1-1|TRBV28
CASRPLWASGYRTEAFF
TGTGCCAGCAGGCCGTTATGGGCTTCAGGGTATCGCACTGAAGCTTTCTTT
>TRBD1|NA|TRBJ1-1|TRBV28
CASSFLRDRGFF
TGTGCCAGCAGTTTTCTACGGGACAGGGGTTTCTTT
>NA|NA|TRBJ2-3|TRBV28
CASSLGAVSTDTQYF
TGTGCCAGCAGTTTAGGGGCAGTAAGCACAGATACGCAGTATTTT
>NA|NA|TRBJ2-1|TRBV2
CASSERGHRWGNEQFF
TGTGCCAGCAGTGAAAGGGGACATCGCTGGGGAAATGAGCAGTTCTTC
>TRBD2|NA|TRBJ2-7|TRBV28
CASRPASGATSSQYF
TGTGCCAGCAGGCCCGCTAGCGGAGCCACCTCTTCGCAGTACTTC
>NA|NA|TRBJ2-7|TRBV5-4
CASSSTDGSSYEQYF
TGTGCCAGCAGTTCCACGGACGGGAGCTCCTACGAGCAGTACTTC
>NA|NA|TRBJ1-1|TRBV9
CASSPRTETMNTEAFF
TGTGCCAGCAGCCCCCGGACAGAGACCATGAACACTGAAGCTTTCTTT
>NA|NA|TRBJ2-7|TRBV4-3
CASSQDWPGGSSYEQYF
TGCGCCAGCAGCCAAGATTGGCCCGGCGGTAGCTCCTACGAGCAGTACTTC
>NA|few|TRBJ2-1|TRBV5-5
CASSLVGRDNEQFF
TGTGCCAGCAGCTTGGTGGGCAGGGACAATGAGCAGTTCTTC
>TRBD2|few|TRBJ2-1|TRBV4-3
CASSQVAGGGVLEQFF
TGCGCCAGCAGCCAAGTAGCGGGAGGGGGGGTTCTGGAGCAGTTCTTC
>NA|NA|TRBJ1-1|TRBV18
CASSPPSVIRNTEAFF
TGTGCCAGCTCACCACCATCCGTTATCAGGAACACTGAAGCTTTCTTT
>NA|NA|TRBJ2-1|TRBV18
CASSPDVKARVSNEQFF
TGTGCCAGCTCACCGGACGTGAAGGCCAGGGTATCAAATGAGCAGTTCTTC
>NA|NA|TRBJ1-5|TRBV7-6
CASSFFLGQHSNQPQHF
TGTGCCAGCAGCTTCTTTCTTGGGCAGCATAGCAATCAGCCCCAGCATTTT
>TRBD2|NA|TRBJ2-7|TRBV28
CASSLGGGYEQYF
TGTGCCAGCAGTTTGGGGGGGGGCTACGAGCAGTACTTC
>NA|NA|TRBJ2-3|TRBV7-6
CASSSAPQLTDTQYF
TGTGCCAGCAGCTCCGCCCCACAGCTCACAGATACGCAGTATTTT
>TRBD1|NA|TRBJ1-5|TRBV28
CASLASPGTGSSQPQHF
TGTGCCAGCTTAGCATCACCCGGGACAGGGTCCAGTCAGCCCCAGCATTTT
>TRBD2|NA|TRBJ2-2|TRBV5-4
CASSVSGTSGIRTGELFF
TGTGCCAGCAGCGTCTCGGGGACTAGCGGGATCCGCACCGGGGAGCTGTTTTTT
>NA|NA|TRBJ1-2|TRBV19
CASSLPRDTGTYPF
TGTGCCAGTAGTTTACCTCGGGACACCGGAACCTACCCCTTC